Described below is a single T cell receptor beta chain sequence and its context. Its antigen remains unidentified. No qualities accompany the bases; no much larger clone lies one base away. The data stem from a study of T cell responses to AZD1222 COVID-19 vaccine (dated by TCRdb to the early 2020s). Looking at the study overall: A total of approximately 230 trial participants underwent TCR sequencing, of whom 200 to 220 received two doses of AZD1222 and about 25 received two doses of the MenACWY control vaccine. Enrollment into the trials was organized by age into subgroups of 18-55, 56-69 and 70-plus years, and those subgroups contained approximately 160, 26 and 62 TCR-sequenced participants, respectively.

According to the germline V gene, CDR1 reads LGHNA and CDR2 reads YSLEER. Compared with germline, V lacks 4 bases and J lacks 2 bases; bases without a gene match: 13. There are 18 amino acids in the CDR3, from cysteine to phenylalanine inclusive. Only the CDR3 portion is preserved as DNA: 54 bases, with reading frame beginning at the first base. This sample's time point label indicates: about 28 days (+/-7) after the second vaccine dose. AZD1222 recipients with second doses at about 4 weeks or about 12 weeks were pooled, because spike-specific TCR depth and breadth did not differ between schedules. Samples from vaccinated people were obtained from the UK trials COV001 and COV002, which included a single-blind randomized controlled phase 2/3 trial of AZD1222 (ChAdOx1 nCoV-19) in healthy adults. For TCRbeta chain sequencing, PBMC samples from trial participants were taken at day 0 and at day 28 after the second dose.

What the research found in general, with its limitations: Because no day 14 peak-response samples were available, the repertoires could be characterized only after the peak T cell response. Reportedly, close to half of the unique spike-specific TCRs recognized epitopes lying outside the regions that are mutated in the B.1.351 and B.1.1.7 variants. Only five to seven AZD1222 recipients were SARS-CoV-2 seropositive at baseline, limiting conclusions about previously exposed vaccinees. Participants were mostly white British, with more females than males. The authors suggested clonal diversity may have been underestimated. Spike-specific TCR breadth and depth rose significantly after two AZD1222 doses compared with day 0 and with MenACWY recipients. In the small 56-69-year group, the increase in depth fell short of significance, most likely because of low power. Vaccine-associated CD4 TCRs spanned the whole spike protein, with dominant responses in regions 160-218 and 743-854.

The CDR3 regions of human TCRbeta chains were analyzed by immunosequencing. The paper's processing steps were these. Repertoire TCRs were matched against a reference library of SARS-CoV-2-specific TCRs generated with the MIRA antigen-specificity platform. Breadth meant the fraction of unique TCRs that were SARS-CoV-2-associated, whereas depth meant the fraction of total T cells that were SARS-CoV-2-associated. Using the MIRA data, each spike-specific TCR was assigned both to the spike region to which the TCR was reactive and to a CD4 or CD8 class. Log10-transformed breadth and depth values were compared by one-way ANOVA with Sidak's multiple comparisons tests. Here the immuneACCESS table is served through TCRdb, limited to in-frame sequences with V and J called. Missing clones are a known gap in these copies; in checked studies unresolved V genes cover under half, and the rest lacks a known reason. The DNA gave D and trimming, while V, J and clone size come from that table. Across this sample there are approximately 74,000 clones, with 70% to 90% seen only once. Of the sample, roughly 1.3% is held by the ten largest clones.

The chain is made from TRBV4-3 and TRBJ2-3; TRBD2 fits 9 bases in the junction. This clonotype originated in an adult who received the AZD1222 COVID-19 vaccine. Source: peripheral blood, taken 28 days after the second AZD1222 dose. The bases read TGCGCCAGCAGCCCCTATCCGGTAGGCGGGAGGGCCACAGATACGCAGTATTTT. Its protein product is CASSPYPVGGRATDTQYF.